The 26 T cell receptor beta chains presented below share a single source sample, sequenced in a study of cytomegalovirus exposure and HLA in healthy donors. 60 Vbeta and 13 Jbeta primers were used in PCR. Sequencing was performed with immunoSEQ multiplex PCR; in TCRdb, only in-frame clones are kept and a portion is missing. This sample's clone table lists 150,000 to 200,000 clones. The material sequenced was PBMCs. These receptors were collected from a man aged 25-45 years in good health and CMV-seronegative.

The chain employs TRBV30 and TRBJ1-2; 10 positions match TRBD1. Germline CDR1 is GTSNPN and CDR2 is SVGIG (reference sequence). Germline trimming cut 1 base from V and 3 bases from J; bases unmatched to any gene: 5. This CDR3 region has 15 residues. The CDR3 DNA follows: TGTGCCTGGAGTGCGATGACAGGGGGCTACTATGGCTACACCTTC. It codes for CAWSAMTGGYYGYTF.

This chain joins TRBV5-1 and TRBJ2-7; D is uncertain. Germline-derived CDR1 and CDR2 are SGHRS and YFSETQ. The V and J ends lost 2 bases and 4 bases respectively, with 10 bases between them. The CDR3 has 13 residues. The CDR3 sequence: CASSFRILYEQYF. CDR3 bases: TGCGCCAGCAGCTTCCGAATTCTATACGAGCAGTACTTC. The whole variable domain, remainder taken from reference TRBV5-1 and TRBJ2-7, is KAGVTQTPRYLIKTRGQQVTLSCSPISGHRSVSWYQQTPGQGLQFLFEYFSETQRNKGNFPGRFSGRQFSNSRSEMNVSTLELGDSALYLCASSFRILYEQYFGPGTRLTVT.

CDR3 sequence (DNA): TGCGCCAGCAGCTTTAGCGGGAACTACGAGCAGTACTTC. Translation gives CASSFSGNYEQYF. The V gene is TRBV5-1, the J gene TRBJ2-7; 8 positions match TRBD2. The CDR3 is 13 amino acids. Germline CDR1 SGHRS, CDR2 YFSETQ. The trim removed 2 bases at V and 3 bases at J, leaving 1 base unmatched.

The chain couples TRBV6-1 to TRBJ1-1, with D perhaps TRBD1 (5 bases). CDR1 MNHNS and CDR2 SASEGT come from the germline V gene. The CDR3 consists of 12 residues. Trimming pared 6 bases from V and 7 bases from J, leaving 12 bases between. The CDR3 coding sequence is TGTGCCAGCAGAGAGGGACTCTATGAAGCTTTCTTT. Translated: CASREGLYEAFF.

The rearrangement joins TRBV6-1 to TRBJ2-5, with D tentatively TRBD2 (5 bases). V was clipped by 0 bases and J by 4 bases, with 15 bases between them. Germline V CDR1 and CDR2: MNHNS, SASEGT. The CDR3 covers 16 residues. CDR3 loop: CASSEARPVGGETQYF. CDR3 coding DNA: TGTGCCAGCAGTGAAGCCCGGCCAGTAGGAGGAGAGACCCAGTACTTC.

The gene calls are TRBV7-3 and TRBJ2-1; 10 bases map to TRBD2. The CDR3 contains 16 residues. Germline CDR1 is SGHTA and CDR2 is FQGTGA. With 1 base clipped from V and 8 bases from J, the junction kept 8 bases outside the gene matches. DNA of the CDR3: TGTGCCAGCAGCTTAATTGTAGCGGGAGGTTTGGATGAGCAGTTCTTC. This sequence encodes CASSLIVAGGLDEQFF.

V gene TRBV4-3 combines with J gene TRBJ1-1; D remains unclear. The CDR3 runs 14 residues. CDR1 and CDR2 (germline): LGHNA, YSLEER. The ends were cut back, 0 bases at V and 5 bases at J, with 10 bases in the middle. Here the CDR3 reads CASSQESVYTEAFF. The CDR3 nucleotides read TGCGCCAGCAGCCAAGAGTCGGTTTATACTGAAGCTTTCTTT.

The V call is TRBV11-1, the J call TRBJ2-2; perhaps TRBD2 as D (7 bases). V shed 5 bases and J shed 3 bases, with 22 bases lying between them. The germline V gene encodes CDR1 SGHAT and CDR2 FQDESV (reference sequence). CDR3 length equals 18 residues. The CDR3 reads CASSRDTWGAGDTGELFF. CDR3 coding DNA: TGTGCCAGCAGCCGAGATACGTGGGGGGCGGGGGACACCGGGGAGCTGTTTTTT.

The chain uses TRBV18 and TRBJ1-2; D not resolved. V gave up 1 base and J gave up 0 bases, with 12 bases separating them. CDR1 is KGHSH, CDR2 LQKENI, per germline. This CDR3 contains 16 residues. CDR3 in DNA: TGTGCCAGCTCACCACAGATAAGCCTCACTAACTATGGCTACACCTTC. It specifies CASSPQISLTNYGYTF.

The J gene is TRBJ2-1, the V gene TRBV9, with TRBD2 matching 15 bases. The trim removed 4 bases at V and 5 bases at J, leaving 7 bases unmatched. Germline loops: CDR1 SGDLS, CDR2 YYNGEE. This CDR3 spans 17 amino acids. The CDR3 region is CASSSGLAGGPDNEQFF. DNA for the CDR3: TGTGCCAGCAGCAGTGGACTAGCGGGAGGGCCCGACAATGAGCAGTTCTTC.

The rearrangement links TRBV30 to TRBJ1-6; D possibly corresponds to TRBD1 (5 bases). The germline V and J ends were trimmed by 0 bases and 8 bases, with 11 bases remaining between them. The germline CDR1 and CDR2 sequences are GTSNPN and SVGIG (reference sequence). The length of the CDR3 is 14 residues. The CDR3 sequence: CAWSVGQGYSPLHF. The CDR3 DNA follows: TGTGCCTGGAGTGTTGGGCAGGGTTATTCACCCCTCCACTTT.

The gene calls are TRBV5-6 and TRBJ2-2, with TRBD2 matching over 7 bases. The CDR3 loop spans 13 amino acids. Germline lookup yields CDR1 SGHDT and CDR2 YYEEEE. V shed 5 bases and J 7 bases; nucleotides not matched to a gene: 5. The CDR3 loop reads CASRRIAGGELFF. CDR3 nucleotides: TGTGCCAGCAGACGAATAGCGGGCGGGGAGCTGTTTTTT.

The chain recombines TRBV28 with TRBJ1-4; 7 bases line up with TRBD1. This CDR3 is built from 15 residues. V shed 5 bases and J 7 bases; nucleotides not matched to a gene: 10. Germline CDR1 and CDR2: MDHEN and SYDVKM. This CDR3 reads CASSRPGQRPEKLFF. The DNA for the CDR3 is TGTGCCAGCAGTCGGCCGGGACAGAGGCCTGAAAAACTGTTTTTT.

In DNA form, the CDR3 reads TGTGCCAGCAGTAGACAGAGTAATGAAAAACTGTTTTTT. Its protein is CASSRQSNEKLFF. The genes are TRBV6-1 and TRBJ1-4, with a possible D match to TRBD1 (5 bases). The CDR3 has 13 amino acids. Germline CDR1 is MNHNS and CDR2 is SASEGT. V lost 5 bases and J 4 bases, leaving 8 bases between the germline ends.

Written as DNA, the CDR3 is TGTGCCAGCAGCCGAGGCCAGGGCGGCTCTGGGGCCAACGTCCTGACTTTC. Amino acids: CASSRGQGGSGANVLTF. V gene TRBV7-7 combines with J gene TRBJ2-6; D may be TRBD1 (5 bases). This CDR3 has 17 residues. V dropped 5 bases and J dropped 0 bases, with 14 bases sitting between them. The V gene's germline CDR1 is SSHAT and CDR2 FNYEAQ (reference sequence).

The rearrangement uses TRBV7-9 and TRBJ1-4, with D unresolved. The CDR3 loop spans 14 amino acids. V was trimmed by 2 bases and J by 0 bases, leaving 4 bases between them. CDR1 is SEHNR and CDR2 is FQNEAQ in the germline V gene (reference sequence). CDR3 nucleotides: TGTGCCAGCAGCTTACCCGCAACTAATGAAAAACTGTTTTTT. Protein product: CASSLPATNEKLFF.

The CDR3 is CASSEGGELIEQYF. CDR3 DNA: TGTGCCAGCAGTGAAGGGGGCGAACTAATCGAGCAGTACTTC. The V and J genes are TRBV6-1 and TRBJ2-7, with D possibly being TRBD1 (5 bases). This CDR3 has 14 residues. V was pared by 1 base and J by 6 bases, with 13 bases between. CDR1 is MNHNS and CDR2 is SASEGT in the germline V gene.

This chain links TRBV28 with TRBJ1-3, with 10 bases lining up with TRBD1. J gave up 4 bases and V 6 bases, and 9 bases lay outside the gene matches. Germline V gene data show CDR1 as MDHEN and CDR2 as SYDVKM. The length of the CDR3 is 16 residues. In DNA form, the CDR3 reads TGTGCCAGCAGCCCACCGGGACAGGGGAGAGGAAACACCATATATTTT. Its protein product is CASSPPGQGRGNTIYF.

The chain is built from TRBV7-6 and TRBJ2-1, with 7 bases matching TRBD2. This CDR3 contains 16 residues. Trimming cost V 1 base and J 8 bases; bases outside gene matches: 11. Germline V gene lookup returns CDR1 SGHVS and CDR2 FNYEAQ. The CDR3 spells CASSLVEGGPLDEQFF. In nucleotides, the CDR3 is TGTGCCAGCAGCTTAGTCGAGGGAGGGCCTTTAGATGAGCAGTTCTTC.

This sequence joins TRBV7-2 and TRBJ2-7, with 9 nucleotides matching TRBD1. CDR1 SGHTA and CDR2 FQGNSA come from the germline V gene. The CDR3 extends over 14 amino acids. Trimming cost V 2 bases and J 4 bases; bases outside gene matches: 3. CDR3 residues: CASSLTGGAYEQYF. In DNA, the CDR3 is TGTGCCAGCAGCTTAACAGGGGGCGCATACGAGCAGTACTTC.

The chain links TRBV4-3 to TRBJ1-3; the D is unclear. Per germline, CDR1 LGHNA and CDR2 YSLEER. The CDR3 has 13 residues. Trimming pared 0 bases from V and 7 bases from J, leaving 7 bases between. Written as DNA, the CDR3 is TGCGCCAGCAGCCAAGACAGGTGGAACACCATATATTTT. Its protein product is CASSQDRWNTIYF.

The chain is built from TRBV12-2 and TRBJ2-6; the table gives TRBD1 as D, unverified against the DNA. TRBV12-2 is classified as a pseudogene. This CDR3 is built from 19 residues. DNA for the CDR3: TGTGCAAGTCGCTTAGCTTACAAGGACAGCCTCTCTGGGGCCAACGTCCTGACTTTC. Amino acid sequence: CASRLAYKDSLSGANVLTF.

J is TRBJ1-3 and V is TRBV19; D gene unclear. CDR3 length equals 13 residues. Germline-derived CDR1 and CDR2 are LNHDA and SQIVND (reference sequence). Deletions cut 8 bases from V and 0 bases from J, with 8 bases between. The CDR3 sequence is CASSYNSGNTIYF. For the CDR3, the DNA is TGTGCCAGTTCTTACAACTCTGGAAACACCATATATTTT.

The rearrangement joins TRBV28 to TRBJ2-7, with D maybe TRBD2 (6 bases). CDR1 and CDR2 (germline): MDHEN, SYDVKM. The V end was cut by 1 base, the J end by 0 bases, with 16 bases between. The CDR3 is 17 residues long. The CDR3 protein is CASSLFPEGSTSYEQYF. The CDR3 nucleotides read TGTGCCAGCAGTTTATTTCCGGAGGGGTCGACCTCCTACGAGCAGTACTTC. The entire variable domain, with the rest obtained from reference TRBV28 and TRBJ2-7, is as follows: DVKVTQSSRYLVKRTGEKVFLECVQDMDHENMFWYRQDPGLGLRLIYFSYDVKMKEKGDIPEGYSVSREKKERFSLILESASTNQTSMYLCASSLFPEGSTSYEQYFGPGTRLTVT.

The V and J genes are TRBV30 and TRBJ1-4, with D perhaps TRBD1 (5 bases). CDR3 length: 14 residues. CDR1 is GTSNPN and CDR2 is SVGIG in the germline V gene (reference sequence). V was clipped by 0 bases and J by 11 bases, with 16 bases between them. CDR3: CAWSVLRGSRKLFF. In DNA form, the CDR3 reads TGTGCCTGGAGTGTACTTAGGGGCTCTCGGAAACTGTTTTTT.

The rearrangement links TRBV11-1 to TRBJ1-1; D gene unclear. V lost 5 bases to trimming and J lost 4 bases, with 14 bases between them. Germline assignment: CDR1 SGHAT and CDR2 FQDESV (reference sequence). The CDR3 extends over 14 amino acids. The CDR3, as DNA: TGTGCCAGCAGCCCCGGCAAGCGGGGCACTGAAGCTTTCTTT. Translating it yields CASSPGKRGTEAFF.